These 16 T cell receptor beta chains came from one sample sequenced in a study of T-cell reconstitution after alpha-beta-depleted transplantation in children. The TCRbeta library was prepared with unique molecular identifiers. From the PCR reads, TCRdb called clonotypes with MiXCR, one entry per CDR3 protein. The data hold 500,000 or so distinct CDR3 sequences, with less than 35% observed a single time. Sequences were derived from PBMCs from the stem cell graft donor, sampled from the stem cell graft. Receptor source: a human donor who donated a stem cell graft to a child with aplastic anemia.

The chain is built from TRBV6-5 and TRBJ1-2; TRBD1 matches at 8 bases. After removal of 4 bases from V and 6 bases from J, the junction contained 13 bases not matched to a gene. The CDR3 sequence is 16 residues long. CDR1 and CDR2 (germline): MNHEY, SVGAGI. The DNA of the CDR3 is TGTGCCAGCAGTTCACCGGACAGGGCTCTAACTAATGGCTACACCTTC. It translates to CASSSPDRALTNGYTF.

V usage is TRBV14 and J usage is TRBJ1-1; no reliable D call. The ends were cut back, 0 bases at V and 3 bases at J, with 5 bases in the middle. CDR1 is SGHDN, CDR2 FVKESK, per germline. CDR3 length: 13 residues. The CDR3 reads CASSQDIYTEAFF. CDR3 coding DNA: TGTGCCAGCAGCCAAGATATCTACACTGAAGCTTTCTTT.

This clonotype has only a few counts. This chain uses TRBV5-1 with TRBJ1-3; 7 bases fit TRBD1. In germline, CDR1 is SGHRS, CDR2 YFSETQ. The CDR3 has 16 residues. With V trimmed by 0 bases and J by 3 bases, 6 bases remained unmatched. CDR3 region: CASSLDPQGDGNTIYF. For the CDR3, the DNA is TGCGCCAGCAGCTTGGACCCTCAGGGGGATGGAAACACCATATATTTT.

The chain is built from TRBV7-2 and TRBJ2-5, with 13 bases lining up with TRBD2. With V trimmed by 7 bases and J by 6 bases, 11 bases remained unmatched. The CDR3 sequence is 16 residues long. Per the germline V gene, CDR1 is SGHTA and CDR2 is FQGNSA. This CDR3 is CASNSRTSGRLQTQYF. The CDR3 region has the DNA TGTGCCAGCAACTCCCGGACTAGCGGGAGATTACAGACCCAGTACTTC.

This clonotype was detected ten times or more. V gene TRBV7-2 combines with J gene TRBJ2-2; D may be TRBD2 (5 bases). The CDR3 totals 14 residues. Germline V gives CDR1 SGHTA, CDR2 FQGNSA. Trimming cost V 1 base and J 5 bases, with 8 bases left between them. CDR3 amino acids: CASSLGSATGELFF. The CDR3 nucleotides read TGTGCCAGCAGCTTAGGTAGCGCAACCGGGGAGCTGTTTTTT.

V is TRBV7-2 and J is TRBJ1-3; D may be TRBD1 (5 bases). The CDR3 sequence is 14 residues long. The germline gives CDR1 SGHTA, CDR2 FQGNSA. Trimming left V 0 bases short and J 5 bases short, with 8 bases between. CDR3 coding DNA: TGTGCCAGCAGCTTAGCCAGGGCAAGAAACACCATATATTTT. Translated: CASSLARARNTIYF.

V usage is TRBV7-3 and J usage is TRBJ2-1, with a possible D match to TRBD1 (5 bases). Germline CDR1 SGHTA, CDR2 FQGTGA. V lost 1 base and J 4 bases, leaving 17 bases between the germline ends. CDR3 size: 17 residues. In DNA form, the CDR3 reads TGTGCCAGCAGCTTAATTCCTGGACAAGGGTTTTACAATGAGCAGTTCTTC. Amino acid sequence: CASSLIPGQGFYNEQFF. The full variable domain, completed using reference TRBV7-3 and TRBJ2-1, is GAGVSQTPSNKVTEKGKYVELRCDPISGHTALYWYRQSLGQGPEFLIYFQGTGAADDSGLPNDRFFAVRPEGSVSTLKIQRTERGDSAVYLCASSLIPGQGFYNEQFFGPGTRLTVL.

This clonotype was seen more than once but under ten times. The chain combines TRBV19 with TRBJ2-1; 9 nucleotides align to TRBD2. The V segment lost 5 bases and the J segment 8 bases; nucleotides outside the gene matches: 4. This CDR3 contains 13 residues. The germline V gene encodes CDR1 LNHDA and CDR2 SQIVND (reference sequence). The CDR3 loop is CASSLTSGYEQFF. DNA of the CDR3: TGTGCCAGTAGTTTGACTAGCGGTTATGAGCAGTTCTTC.

DNA for the CDR3: TGCAGTGCTGGACTAGCGGGTTACTACAATGAGCAGTTCTTC. Translation: CSAGLAGYYNEQFF. The rearrangement joins TRBV20-1 to TRBJ2-1; TRBD2 agrees at 11 bases. Germline values: CDR1 DFQATT, CDR2 SNEGSKA (reference sequence). This CDR3 is built from 14 residues. The junction had 3 bases not matched to a gene; V was cut back by 5 bases and J by 3 bases.

The chain has TRBV19 and TRBJ2-1; 7 bases fit TRBD2. The CDR3 is 15 residues long. CDR1 is LNHDA, CDR2 SQIVND, per germline (reference sequence). V lost 3 bases, J lost 7 bases, and 9 bases stayed unmatched. CDR3 DNA sequence: TGTGCCAGTAGTATTGGAGGGAGGGCCGTAAATGAGCAGTTCTTC. Translated, it gives CASSIGGRAVNEQFF.

The rearrangement links TRBV29-1 to TRBJ1-1; 7 bases line up with TRBD1. With V trimmed by 8 bases and J by 12 bases, 12 bases remained unmatched. The CDR3 has 11 amino acids. Germline V gene data show CDR1 as SQVTM and CDR2 as ANQGSEA. CDR3 residues: CSRDRDWTTFF. The CDR3 DNA sequence: TGCAGCAGAGACAGGGATTGGACAACTTTCTTT.

The rearrangement joins TRBV5-1 to TRBJ2-2; D unresolved. Germline CDR1 is SGHRS and CDR2 is YFSETQ. The CDR3 loop spans 16 amino acids. V was trimmed by 0 bases and J by 4 bases, leaving 13 bases between them. CDR3 bases: TGCGCCAGCAGCTTGGACTCCTTCATCTCCACCGGGGAGCTGTTTTTT. Its translation is CASSLDSFISTGELFF.

The sample holds a few counts of this clonotype. This chain uses TRBV5-4 with TRBJ2-1; 13 bases line up with TRBD2. From germline, CDR1 is SGHNT and CDR2 YYREEE (reference sequence). Losses at the gene ends were 4 bases for V and 10 bases for J; bases not matched to a gene: 8. This CDR3 region has 15 residues. CDR3 protein: CASSLTSGRGGEQFF. The CDR3 coding sequence is TGTGCCAGCAGCCTTACTAGCGGGAGGGGCGGAGAGCAGTTCTTC.

This clonotype was detected a few times. The chain uses TRBV5-1 and TRBJ2-1, with 7 bases matching TRBD1. Germline CDR1 reads SGHRS; CDR2 reads YFSETQ. Losses at the gene ends were 4 bases for V and 7 bases for J; bases not matched to a gene: 8. The CDR3 runs to 14 residues. CDR3 protein: CASSKGQRINEQFF. Here the CDR3 DNA reads TGCGCCAGCAGCAAGGGACAGCGAATAAATGAGCAGTTCTTC.

This clonotype was recorded a few times. J is TRBJ2-3 and V is TRBV20-1; 11 bases are a match to TRBD2. CDR1 DFQATT and CDR2 SNEGSKA come from the germline V gene (reference sequence). J gave up 3 bases and V 5 bases, and 16 bases lay outside the gene matches. The CDR3 contains 18 residues. The CDR3 DNA reads as TGCAGTGCTGCGCCCGGGACTAGCGGCCTGGGCGGGACAGATACGCAGTATTTT. Encoded protein: CSAAPGTSGLGGTDTQYF.

The chain has TRBV29-1 and TRBJ2-2; 10 bases line up with TRBD2. The CDR3 has 15 amino acids. Losses at the gene ends were 5 bases for V and 6 bases for J; bases not matched to a gene: 9. Germline assignment: CDR1 SQVTM and CDR2 ANQGSEA. The CDR3 nucleotides read TGCAGCGTTCCTGCTCAGCGGGAGGGGGCCGGGGAGCTGTTTTTT. Protein product: CSVPAQREGAGELFF.